This T cell receptor (beta chain) was documented in a study of blood T cells in healthy people across ages. Study-wide results and caveats: Using unsorted PBMCs precluded a conclusive naive versus antigen-experienced comparison.

Germline-derived CDR1 and CDR2 are SGHRS and YFSETQ. The CDR3 covers 12 residues. This clonotype was counted at least ten times. Its antigen is still unknown. An end of the junction differs from the germline gene, which may be a read error. Alongside a J-beta primer mix, a sample-barcoded 5' primer served in a second PCR lasting 7 to 11 cycles. TCRdb called the 5' RACE reads again in MiXCR, with one record for every CDR3 protein. The sample records hundreds of thousands of distinct CDR3 sequences, about 30% being singletons. Sample: blood. This clonotype was sampled from a woman at least 80 years old in good health. The chain employs TRBV5-1 and TRBJ2-5, with a possible D match to TRBD1 (6 bases). CDR3 coding DNA: TGCGCCAGCAGTCGGGACATAGAGGCCCAGTACTTC. The encoded protein is CASSRDIEAQYF.